A single sample is the source of the 10 T cell receptor beta chains below, sequenced in a study of T cells in Graves' hyperthyroidism and ophthalmopathy. Amplified TCR beta CDR3 regions derived from RNA transcripts. TCR CDR3 underwent first-round RT-PCR with the HTBI primer set. MiXCR, applied by TCRdb to the multiplex PCR reads, yields one record per CDR3 protein. Among a few hundred thousand distinct CDR3 sequences listed, around 18% were seen once. Sequenced material: blood. The receptors were gathered from a man in his forties or fifties with Graves' hyperthyroidism.

Turning to this clonotype: A much more abundant neighbour one base away suggests this may be a read error. This chain links TRBV28 with TRBJ1-5; 8 nucleotides align to TRBD1. Germline trimming cut 5 bases from V and 8 bases from J; bases unmatched to any gene: 14. The germline V gene encodes CDR1 MDHEN and CDR2 SYDVKM. This CDR3 comprises 16 residues. The CDR3 protein is CASSDAGTGAAKPQHF. CDR3 nucleotide sequence: TGTGCCAGCAGTGACGCCGGGACAGGAGCGGCCAAGCCCCAGCATTTT.

This clonotype has at least ten counts. This may stem from a read error, because a much larger clone lies one nucleotide away. DNA of the CDR3: TGTGCCAGCAACACGAGCGGGGACCAAGAGACCCAGTACTTC. This sequence encodes CASNTSGDQETQYF. The chain has TRBV7-3 and TRBJ2-5, with 7 nucleotides matching TRBD2. V lost 7 bases, J lost 0 bases, and 5 bases stayed unmatched. This CDR3 comprises 14 residues. Per the germline V gene, CDR1 is SGHTA and CDR2 is FQGTGA.

This clonotype was found many times. The chain recombines TRBV2 with TRBJ2-3; no reliable D call. The CDR3 has 12 residues. Trimming took off 2 bases at V and 7 bases at J, with 7 bases between the two ends. Germline CDR1 and CDR2: SNHLY and FYNNEI. The DNA of the CDR3 is TGTGCCAGCAGTGAACGGCGGTATACGCAGTATTTT. It is translated as CASSERRYTQYF.

In this sample, this clonotype turned up many times. The chain combines TRBV27 with TRBJ2-6, with D possibly called TRBD1 or TRBD2 (5 bases each). Germline V lookup: CDR1 MNHEY, CDR2 SMNVEV (reference sequence). The CDR3 is 15 amino acids. V lost 3 bases and J 2 bases, leaving 8 bases between the germline ends. The CDR3 spells CASSFVGAGANVLTF. In DNA form, the CDR3 reads TGTGCCAGCAGTTTCGTGGGGGCTGGGGCCAACGTCCTGACTTTC.

The chain joins TRBV20-1 to TRBJ2-1; D is possibly TRBD2 (7 bases). CDR1 DFQATT and CDR2 SNEGSKA come from the germline V gene (reference sequence). The ends were cut back, 4 bases at V and 7 bases at J, with 23 bases in the middle. The CDR3 sequence is 16 residues long. The CDR3 DNA reads as TGCAGTGCTAAAAGTAGGTCGGGGGGCCCCATTAATGAGCAGTTCTTC. Its translation is CSAKSRSGGPINEQFF.

This clonotype was counted at least ten times. The chain couples TRBV28 to TRBJ1-1; D may be TRBD1 (6 bases). Trimming cost V 4 bases and J 3 bases, with 18 bases left between them. The germline CDR1 and CDR2 sequences are MDHEN and SYDVKM. This CDR3 is 16 amino acids long. Here the CDR3 reads CASSYPELRGYTEAFF. In DNA, the CDR3 is TGTGCCAGCAGTTACCCCGAGCTCAGGGGCTACACTGAAGCTTTCTTT.

This sequence joins TRBV6-2 or TRBV6-3 and TRBJ2-7; D gene ambiguous. CDR1 is MNHEY and CDR2 is SVGEGT in the germline V gene. Trimming cost V 6 bases and J 2 bases, with 14 bases left between them. The CDR3 has 14 amino acids. CDR3 sequence (DNA): TGTGCCAGCAGGACCCGAACGTCAACCTACGAGCAGTACTTC. This gives the protein CASRTRTSTYEQYF.

This clonotype was counted a few times. The chain recombines TRBV15 with TRBJ1-6; TRBD1 matches 7 bases. In germline, CDR1 is LNHNV, CDR2 YYDKDF (reference sequence). This CDR3 is built from 15 residues. V trimming: 4 bases; J trimming: 5 bases; junction bases outside the gene matches: 5. The CDR3 region has the DNA TGTGCCACCAGCAAAGGGACAGTAAATAATTCACCCCTCCACTTT. Amino acids: CATSKGTVNNSPLHF.

The gene calls are TRBV7-3 and TRBJ1-1, with D unresolved. V lost 3 bases, J lost 2 bases, and 7 bases lay in between. CDR1 is SGHTA and CDR2 is FQGTGA in the germline V gene. The CDR3 sequence is 13 residues long. The CDR3 loop is CASSLEENTEAFF. The DNA of the CDR3 is TGTGCCAGCAGCTTGGAAGAAAACACTGAAGCTTTCTTT.

J is TRBJ1-2 and V is TRBV20-1; D unclear. Trimming removed 0 bases at V and 1 base at J, with 6 bases between. CDR1 is DFQATT and CDR2 is SNEGSKA in the germline V gene (reference sequence). The CDR3 is made up of 13 amino acids. For the CDR3, the DNA is TGCAGTGCTAGAGATATAGATAACTATGGCTACACCTTC. Its translation is CSARDIDNYGYTF.